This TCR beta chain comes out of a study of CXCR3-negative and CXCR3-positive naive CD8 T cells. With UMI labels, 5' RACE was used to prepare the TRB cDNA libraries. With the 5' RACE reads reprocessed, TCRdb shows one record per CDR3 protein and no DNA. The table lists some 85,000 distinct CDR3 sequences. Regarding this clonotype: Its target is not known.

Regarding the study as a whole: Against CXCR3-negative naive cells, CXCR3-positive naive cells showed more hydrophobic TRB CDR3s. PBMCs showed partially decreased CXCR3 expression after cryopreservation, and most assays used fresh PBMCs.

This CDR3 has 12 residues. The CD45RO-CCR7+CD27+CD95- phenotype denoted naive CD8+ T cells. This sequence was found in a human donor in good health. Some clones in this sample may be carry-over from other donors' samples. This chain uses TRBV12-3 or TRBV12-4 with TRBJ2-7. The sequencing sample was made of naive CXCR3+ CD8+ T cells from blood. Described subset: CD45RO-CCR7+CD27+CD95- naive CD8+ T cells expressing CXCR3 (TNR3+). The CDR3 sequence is CASSLANYEQYF.